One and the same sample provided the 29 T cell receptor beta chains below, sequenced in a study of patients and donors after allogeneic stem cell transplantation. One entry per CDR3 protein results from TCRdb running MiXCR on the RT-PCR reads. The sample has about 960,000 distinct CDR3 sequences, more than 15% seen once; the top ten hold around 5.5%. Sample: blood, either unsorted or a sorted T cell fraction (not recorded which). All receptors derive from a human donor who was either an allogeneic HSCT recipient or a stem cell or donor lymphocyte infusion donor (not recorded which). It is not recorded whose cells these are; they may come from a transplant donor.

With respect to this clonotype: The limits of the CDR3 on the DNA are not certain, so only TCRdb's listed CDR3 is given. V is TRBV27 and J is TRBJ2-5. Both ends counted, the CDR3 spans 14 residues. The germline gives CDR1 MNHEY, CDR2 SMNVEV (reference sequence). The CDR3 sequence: CASSTSSWQETQYF.

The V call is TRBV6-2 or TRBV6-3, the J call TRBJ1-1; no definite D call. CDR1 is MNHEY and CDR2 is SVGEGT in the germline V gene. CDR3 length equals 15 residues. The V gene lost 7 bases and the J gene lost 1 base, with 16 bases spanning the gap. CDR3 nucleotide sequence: TGTGCCAGCACCCAACCGGGGAGTCCGAACACTGAAGCTTTCTTT. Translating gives CASTQPGSPNTEAFF.

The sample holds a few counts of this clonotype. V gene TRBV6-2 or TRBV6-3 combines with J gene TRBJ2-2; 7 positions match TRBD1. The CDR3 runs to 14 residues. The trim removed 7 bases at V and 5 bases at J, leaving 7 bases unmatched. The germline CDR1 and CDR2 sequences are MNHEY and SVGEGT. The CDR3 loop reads CASIKGAMTGELFF. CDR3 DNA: TGTGCCAGCATCAAGGGGGCGATGACCGGGGAGCTGTTTTTT.

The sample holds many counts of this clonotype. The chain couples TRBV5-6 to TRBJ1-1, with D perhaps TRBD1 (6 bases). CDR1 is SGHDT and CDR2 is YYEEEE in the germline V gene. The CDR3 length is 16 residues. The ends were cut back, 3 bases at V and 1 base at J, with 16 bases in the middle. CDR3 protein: CASSSGQKMGNTEAFF. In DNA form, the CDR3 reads TGTGCCAGCAGCTCCGGACAGAAAATGGGGAACACTGAAGCTTTCTTT. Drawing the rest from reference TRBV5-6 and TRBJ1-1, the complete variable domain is DAGVTQSPTHLIKTRGQQVTLRCSPKSGHDTVSWYQQALGQGPQFIFQYYEEEERQRGNFPDRFSGHQFPNYSSELNVNALLLGDSALYLCASSSGQKMGNTEAFFGQGTRLTVV.

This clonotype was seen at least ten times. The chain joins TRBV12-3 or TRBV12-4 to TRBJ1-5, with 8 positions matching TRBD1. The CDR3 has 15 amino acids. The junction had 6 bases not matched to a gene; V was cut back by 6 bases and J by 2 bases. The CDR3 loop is CASSVPGQGNQPQHF. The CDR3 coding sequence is TGTGCCAGCAGCGTACCGGGACAGGGCAATCAGCCCCAGCATTTT.

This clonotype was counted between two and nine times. The CDR3 nucleotides read TGTGCCAGCACCAGGGTCCGCAATCAGCCCCAGCATTTT. It encodes CASTRVRNQPQHF. The rearrangement joins TRBV2 to TRBJ1-5, with a possible D match to TRBD1 (5 bases). This CDR3 is 13 amino acids long. Germline V gives CDR1 SNHLY, CDR2 FYNNEI. The ends were cut back, 7 bases at V and 2 bases at J, with 9 bases in the middle.

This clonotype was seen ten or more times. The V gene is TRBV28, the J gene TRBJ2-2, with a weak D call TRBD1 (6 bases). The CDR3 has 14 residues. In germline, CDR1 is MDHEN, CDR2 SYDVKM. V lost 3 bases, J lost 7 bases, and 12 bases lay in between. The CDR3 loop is CASSFQSRGGELFF. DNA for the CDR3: TGTGCCAGCAGTTTTCAGTCCAGGGGCGGGGAGCTGTTTTTT.

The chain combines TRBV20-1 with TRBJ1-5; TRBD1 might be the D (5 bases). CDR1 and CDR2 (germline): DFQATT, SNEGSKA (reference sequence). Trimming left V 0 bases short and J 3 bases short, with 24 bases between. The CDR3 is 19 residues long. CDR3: CSAREPPKASWDLNQPQHF. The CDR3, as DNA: TGCAGTGCTAGAGAGCCTCCCAAAGCCTCGTGGGACCTCAATCAGCCCCAGCATTTT.

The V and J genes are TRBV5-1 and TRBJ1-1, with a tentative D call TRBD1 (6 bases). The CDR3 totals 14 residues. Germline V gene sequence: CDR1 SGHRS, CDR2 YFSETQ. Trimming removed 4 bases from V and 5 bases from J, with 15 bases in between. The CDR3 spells CASSGFTGRTEAFF. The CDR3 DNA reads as TGCGCCAGCAGCGGATTTACAGGGCGAACTGAAGCTTTCTTT.

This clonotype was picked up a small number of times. The DNA of the CDR3 is TGTGCCAGCAGCCAACGGATGAATCAGCCCCAGCATTTT. Encoded protein: CASSQRMNQPQHF. V and J are TRBV14 and TRBJ1-5; D unresolved. CDR1 is SGHDN, CDR2 FVKESK, per germline. The V end lost 2 bases, the J end lost 4 bases, and 6 bases lay between the germline ends. CDR3 length equals 13 residues.

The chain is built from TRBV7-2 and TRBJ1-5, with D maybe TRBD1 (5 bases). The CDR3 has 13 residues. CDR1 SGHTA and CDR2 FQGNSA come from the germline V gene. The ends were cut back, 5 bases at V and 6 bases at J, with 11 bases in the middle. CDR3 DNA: TGTGCCAGCAGCCAGGGACTAGTTCAGCCCCAGCATTTT. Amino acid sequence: CASSQGLVQPQHF.

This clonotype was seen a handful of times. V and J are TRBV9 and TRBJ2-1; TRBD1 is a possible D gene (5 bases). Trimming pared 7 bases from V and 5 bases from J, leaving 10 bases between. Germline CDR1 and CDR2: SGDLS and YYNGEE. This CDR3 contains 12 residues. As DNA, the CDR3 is TGTGCCAGCGGACAAGGGGACAATGAGCAGTTCTTC. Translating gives CASGQGDNEQFF.

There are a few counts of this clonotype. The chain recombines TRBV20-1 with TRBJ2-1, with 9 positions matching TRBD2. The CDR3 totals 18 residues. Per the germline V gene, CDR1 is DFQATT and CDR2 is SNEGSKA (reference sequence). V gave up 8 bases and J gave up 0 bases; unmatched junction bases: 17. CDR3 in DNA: TGCAGTTCAAAAACTTGGACTAGCGCAGTTAGCTCCTACAATGAGCAGTTCTTC. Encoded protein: CSSKTWTSAVSSYNEQFF.

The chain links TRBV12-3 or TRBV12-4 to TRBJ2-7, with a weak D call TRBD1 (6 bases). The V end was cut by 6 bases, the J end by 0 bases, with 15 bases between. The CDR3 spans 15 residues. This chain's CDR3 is CASSPRTASSYEQYF. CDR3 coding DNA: TGTGCCAGCAGCCCTCGGACAGCGAGCTCCTACGAGCAGTACTTC.

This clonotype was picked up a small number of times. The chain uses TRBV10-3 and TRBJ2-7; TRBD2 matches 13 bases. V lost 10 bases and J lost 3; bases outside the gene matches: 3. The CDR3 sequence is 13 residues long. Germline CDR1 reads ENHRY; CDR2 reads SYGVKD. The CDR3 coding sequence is TGTGCCACCAGGACTAGCGGGAGCTACGAGCAGTACTTC. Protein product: CATRTSGSYEQYF.

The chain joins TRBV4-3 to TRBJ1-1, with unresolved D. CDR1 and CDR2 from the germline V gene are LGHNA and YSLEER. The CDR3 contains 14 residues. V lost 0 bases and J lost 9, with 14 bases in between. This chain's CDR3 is CASSQDFSRVKAFF. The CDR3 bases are TGCGCCAGCAGCCAAGATTTTAGTCGGGTTAAAGCTTTCTTT.

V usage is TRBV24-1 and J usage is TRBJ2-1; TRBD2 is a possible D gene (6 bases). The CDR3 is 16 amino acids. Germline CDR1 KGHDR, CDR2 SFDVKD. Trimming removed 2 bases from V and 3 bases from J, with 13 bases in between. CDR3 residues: CATSDSRRAFYNEQFF. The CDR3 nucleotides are TGTGCCACCAGTGATTCACGGAGGGCCTTCTACAATGAGCAGTTCTTC.

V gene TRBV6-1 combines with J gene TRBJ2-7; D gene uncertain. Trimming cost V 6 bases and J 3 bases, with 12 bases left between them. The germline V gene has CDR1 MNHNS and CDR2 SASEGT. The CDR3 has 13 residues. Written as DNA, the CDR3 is TGTGCCAGCAGCAATGAGGCTTTCTACGAGCAGTACTTC. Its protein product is CASSNEAFYEQYF.

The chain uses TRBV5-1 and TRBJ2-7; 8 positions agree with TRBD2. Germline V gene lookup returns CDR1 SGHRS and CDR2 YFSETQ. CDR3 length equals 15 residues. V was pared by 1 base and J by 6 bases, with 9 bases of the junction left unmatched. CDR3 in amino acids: CASSLIPGLVGEQYF. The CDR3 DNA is TGCGCCAGCAGCTTGATACCGGGACTAGTCGGCGAGCAGTACTTC.

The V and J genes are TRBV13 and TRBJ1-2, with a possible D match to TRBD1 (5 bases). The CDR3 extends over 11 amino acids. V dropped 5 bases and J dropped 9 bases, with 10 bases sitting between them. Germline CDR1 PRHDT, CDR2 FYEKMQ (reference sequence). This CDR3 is CASSGGGRYTF. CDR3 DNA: TGTGCCAGCAGCGGGGGGGGACGCTACACCTTC.

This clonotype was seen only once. The CDR3: CASSQLLPLWGMSTDTQYF. As DNA, the CDR3 is TGTGCCAGCAGCCAACTACTCCCCCTATGGGGAATGAGCACAGATACGCAGTATTTT. The rearrangement uses TRBV3-1 and TRBJ2-3; unclear D gene. In germline, CDR1 is LGHDT, CDR2 YNNKEL (reference sequence). The CDR3 covers 19 residues. V was cut by 2 bases and J by 0 bases, with 21 bases left in between.

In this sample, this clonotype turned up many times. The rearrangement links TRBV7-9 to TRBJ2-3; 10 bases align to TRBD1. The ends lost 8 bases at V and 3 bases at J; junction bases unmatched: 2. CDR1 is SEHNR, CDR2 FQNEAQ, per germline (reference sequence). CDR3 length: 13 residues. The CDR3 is CASDRGRTDTQYF. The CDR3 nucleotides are TGTGCCAGCGACAGGGGGCGAACAGATACGCAGTATTTT.

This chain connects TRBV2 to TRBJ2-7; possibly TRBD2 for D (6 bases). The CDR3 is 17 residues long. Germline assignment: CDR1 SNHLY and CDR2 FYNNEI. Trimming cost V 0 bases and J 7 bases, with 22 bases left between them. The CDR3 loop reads CASSEARLGRGKGEQYF. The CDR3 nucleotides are TGTGCCAGCAGTGAAGCGCGACTAGGACGGGGCAAGGGGGAGCAGTACTTC.

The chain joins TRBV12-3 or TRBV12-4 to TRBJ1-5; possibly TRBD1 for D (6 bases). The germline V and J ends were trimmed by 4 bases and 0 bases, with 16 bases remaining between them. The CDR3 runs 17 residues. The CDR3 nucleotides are TGTGCCAGCAGTTGGATGGGGGGCCCGCTTAGCAATCAGCCCCAGCATTTT. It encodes CASSWMGGPLSNQPQHF.

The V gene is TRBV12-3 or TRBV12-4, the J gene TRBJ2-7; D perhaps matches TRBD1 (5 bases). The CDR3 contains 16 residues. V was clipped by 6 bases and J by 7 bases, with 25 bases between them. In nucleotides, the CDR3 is TGTGCCAGCAGCCCTCCCGGCGACAGACCCCCTTGGGAGCAGTACTTC. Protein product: CASSPPGDRPPWEQYF.

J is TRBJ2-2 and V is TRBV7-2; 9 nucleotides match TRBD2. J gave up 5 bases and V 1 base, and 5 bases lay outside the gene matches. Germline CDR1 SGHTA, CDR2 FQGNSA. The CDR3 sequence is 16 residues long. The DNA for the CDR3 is TGTGCCAGCAGCTTAGGCTGGCGGGGGGGGACCGGGGAGCTGTTTTTT. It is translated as CASSLGWRGGTGELFF.

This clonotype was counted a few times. The CDR3 nucleotides are TGTGCCACCGGGGGTCGGGGGACCGGGGAGCTGTTTTTT. It codes for CATGGRGTGELFF. This chain connects TRBV24-1 to TRBJ2-2; weak D call: TRBD2 (6 bases). The CDR3 consists of 13 residues. Germline assignment: CDR1 KGHDR and CDR2 SFDVKD. Trimming stripped 9 bases from V and 5 bases from J, with 12 bases between.

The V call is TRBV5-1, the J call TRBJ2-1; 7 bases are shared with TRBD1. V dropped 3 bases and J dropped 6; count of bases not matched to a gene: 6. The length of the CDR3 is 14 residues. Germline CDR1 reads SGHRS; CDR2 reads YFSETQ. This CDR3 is CASSSTTGTNEQFF. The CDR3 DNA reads TGCGCCAGCAGCTCGACGACAGGGACCAATGAGCAGTTCTTC.

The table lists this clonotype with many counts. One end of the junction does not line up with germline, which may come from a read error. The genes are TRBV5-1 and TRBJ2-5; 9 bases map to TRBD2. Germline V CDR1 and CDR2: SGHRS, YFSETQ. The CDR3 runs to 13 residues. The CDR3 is CASSLLAGETQYF. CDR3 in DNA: TGTGCCAGCAGTTTACTAGCGGGTGAGACCCAGTACTTC.